This is a list of T cell receptor beta chains from one sample in a study of shared clonotypes between healthy human individuals. Profiled with immunoSEQ multiplex PCR; TCRdb holds only in-frame clones, not every one. This table holds 2 million to 3 million clones, more than 85% found once. The sample consisted of naive CD4+ T cells from PBMCs. The origin of the receptors is a man younger than 35 in good health. Some clones in this sample may be carry-over from other donors' samples. Both conserved end residues are part of each CDR3. A D gene is named only where the DNA matches it firmly. Clone sizes are given selectively: once, few, many, or a class where the clone is expanded.

J gene: TRBJ2-7
V gene: TRBV5-1
D gene: NA
clone size: NA
CDR3 length: 14
CDR3 protein: CASSLQGDAYEQYF
CDR3 DNA: TGCGCCAGCAGCTTGCAAGGGGACGCCTACGAGCAGTACTTC

J gene: TRBJ2-1
V gene: TRBV6-6
D gene: NA
clone size: NA
CDR3 length: 14
CDR3 protein: CASSYLERTPEQFF
CDR3 DNA: TGTGCCAGCAGTTACCTTGAAAGGACGCCTGAGCAGTTCTTC

J gene: TRBJ2-3
V gene: TRBV6-1
D gene: TRBD2
clone size: NA
CDR3 length: 16
CDR3 protein: CASSDPRRENTDTQYF
CDR3 DNA: TGTGCCAGCAGTGATCCCAGGCGGGAGAACACAGATACGCAGTATTTT

J gene: TRBJ1-2
V gene: TRBV19
D gene: TRBD1
clone size: NA
CDR3 length: 13
CDR3 protein: CATRDRANYGYTF
CDR3 DNA: TGTGCCACCCGGGACAGGGCTAACTATGGCTACACCTTC

J gene: TRBJ2-7
V gene: TRBV18
D gene: TRBD1
clone size: NA
CDR3 length: 14
CDR3 protein: CASSTDRGVFEQYF
CDR3 DNA: TGTGCCAGCTCCACGGACAGGGGAGTTTTCGAGCAGTACTTC

J gene: TRBJ1-2
V gene: TRBV28
D gene: NA
clone size: NA
CDR3 length: 15
CDR3 protein: CASSSYKGANYGYTF
CDR3 DNA: TGTGCCAGCAGTTCATATAAGGGGGCTAACTATGGCTACACCTTC

J gene: TRBJ2-2
V gene: TRBV29-1
D gene: NA
clone size: NA
CDR3 length: 15
CDR3 protein: CSVATLGQDTGELFF
CDR3 DNA: TGCAGCGTCGCCACCCTGGGGCAGGACACCGGGGAGCTGTTTTTT

J gene: TRBJ1-2
V gene: TRBV5-1
D gene: NA
clone size: NA
CDR3 length: 15
CDR3 protein: CASSLGFGGDYGYTF
CDR3 DNA: TGCGCCAGCAGCTTGGGTTTCGGAGGTGACTATGGCTACACCTTC

J gene: TRBJ1-1
V gene: TRBV10-3
D gene: NA
clone size: NA
CDR3 length: 12
CDR3 protein: CAIRDQGIGAFF
CDR3 DNA: TGTGCCATCAGAGATCAAGGGATAGGGGCTTTCTTT

J gene: TRBJ2-7
V gene: TRBV7-8
D gene: NA
clone size: NA
CDR3 length: 15
CDR3 protein: CASSLDAGYTGEQYF
CDR3 DNA: TGTGCCAGCAGCTTAGACGCAGGGTATACCGGTGAGCAGTACTTC

J gene: TRBJ2-1
V gene: TRBV7-3
D gene: NA
clone size: NA
CDR3 length: 15
CDR3 protein: CASSPRTIKAGEQFF
CDR3 DNA: TGTGCCAGCAGCCCCCGGACCATTAAGGCAGGGGAGCAGTTCTTC

J gene: TRBJ2-2
V gene: TRBV15
D gene: NA
clone size: NA
CDR3 length: 14
CDR3 protein: CATSRFREAGELFF
CDR3 DNA: TGTGCCACCAGCAGGTTTAGGGAAGCCGGGGAGCTGTTTTTT

J gene: TRBJ2-2
V gene: TRBV7-9
D gene: NA
clone size: NA
CDR3 length: 16
CDR3 protein: CASSHGAATNTGELFF
CDR3 DNA: TGTGCCAGCAGCCACGGGGCAGCCACGAACACCGGGGAGCTGTTTTTT

J gene: TRBJ1-4
V gene: TRBV28
D gene: TRBD1
clone size: NA
CDR3 length: 14
CDR3 protein: CATGDSTTNEKLFF
CDR3 DNA: TGTGCCACCGGGGACAGTACAACTAATGAAAAACTGTTTTTT

J gene: TRBJ2-2
V gene: TRBV7-9
D gene: NA
clone size: NA
CDR3 length: 14
CDR3 protein: CASSLAMVTGELFF
CDR3 DNA: TGTGCCAGCAGCTTAGCGATGGTCACCGGGGAGCTGTTTTTT

J gene: TRBJ2-2
V gene: TRBV19
D gene: NA
clone size: NA
CDR3 length: 15
CDR3 protein: CASARAGTDTGELFF
CDR3 DNA: TGTGCCAGCGCGCGGGCAGGGACGGACACCGGGGAGCTGTTTTTT

J gene: TRBJ2-3
V gene: TRBV6-5
D gene: TRBD1
clone size: NA
CDR3 length: 15
CDR3 protein: CASSWTGGGTDTQYF
CDR3 DNA: TGTGCCAGCTCCTGGACAGGGGGCGGCACAGATACGCAGTATTTT

J gene: TRBJ2-5
V gene: TRBV7-3
D gene: TRBD1
clone size: NA
CDR3 length: 13
CDR3 protein: CASSLDREETQYF
CDR3 DNA: TGTGCCAGCAGCCTCGACAGGGAGGAGACCCAGTACTTC

J gene: TRBJ2-7
V gene: TRBV6-5
D gene: NA
clone size: NA
CDR3 length: 13
CDR3 protein: CASSLGLDYEQYF
CDR3 DNA: TGTGCCAGCAGTTTGGGACTTGACTACGAGCAGTACTTC

J gene: TRBJ2-5
V gene: TRBV7-9
D gene: NA
clone size: once
CDR3 length: 16
CDR3 protein: CASSPPPLTGQETQYF
CDR3 DNA: TGTGCCAGCAGCCCACCCCCTCTGACAGGCCAAGAGACCCAGTACTTC

J gene: TRBJ1-5
V gene: TRBV5-1
D gene: NA
clone size: NA
CDR3 length: 15
CDR3 protein: CASSLIPGLNQPQHF
CDR3 DNA: TGCGCCAGCAGCTTGATCCCGGGCCTAAATCAGCCCCAGCATTTT

J gene: TRBJ2-2
V gene: TRBV19
D gene: NA
clone size: NA
CDR3 length: 16
CDR3 protein: CASKTGRERNTGELFF
CDR3 DNA: TGTGCCAGTAAAACAGGGAGGGAAAGGAACACCGGGGAGCTGTTTTTT

J gene: TRBJ1-1
V gene: TRBV28
D gene: NA
clone size: NA
CDR3 length: 14
CDR3 protein: CASSLRARGTEAFF
CDR3 DNA: TGTGCCAGCAGTTTAAGGGCCCGGGGCACTGAAGCTTTCTTT

J gene: TRBJ1-5
V gene: TRBV5-1
D gene: NA
clone size: NA
CDR3 length: 15
CDR3 protein: CASSLGEVSNQPQHF
CDR3 DNA: TGCGCCAGCAGTTTGGGGGAGGTTAGCAATCAGCCCCAGCATTTT

J gene: TRBJ2-4
V gene: TRBV29-1
D gene: NA
clone size: once
CDR3 length: 12
CDR3 protein: CSVAGSSGIQYF
CDR3 DNA: TGCAGCGTTGCTGGGTCTTCGGGCATTCAGTACTTC

J gene: TRBJ2-1
V gene: TRBV18
D gene: TRBD2
clone size: NA
CDR3 length: 15
CDR3 protein: CASSQSGRALNEQFF
CDR3 DNA: TGTGCCAGCTCACAGAGCGGGAGGGCCTTAAATGAGCAGTTCTTC

J gene: TRBJ1-4
V gene: TRBV19
D gene: NA
clone size: NA
CDR3 length: 14
CDR3 protein: CATATGRRWEKLFF
CDR3 DNA: TGTGCCACCGCAACCGGGCGAAGGTGGGAAAAACTGTTTTTT

J gene: TRBJ1-5
V gene: TRBV6-5
D gene: NA
clone size: NA
CDR3 length: 13
CDR3 protein: CASSYRAGQPQHF
CDR3 DNA: TGTGCCAGCAGTTACAGGGCCGGTCAGCCCCAGCATTTT

J gene: TRBJ2-7
V gene: TRBV4-1
D gene: NA
clone size: NA
CDR3 length: 15
CDR3 protein: CASSQARPGTYEQYF
CDR3 DNA: TGCGCCAGCAGCCAAGCCCGACCAGGGACCTACGAGCAGTACTTC

J gene: TRBJ2-7
V gene: TRBV11-1
D gene: NA
clone size: NA
CDR3 length: 14
CDR3 protein: CASSPRVGHNEQYF
CDR3 DNA: TGTGCCAGCAGCCCGCGGGTCGGCCACAACGAGCAGTACTTC

J gene: TRBJ1-2
V gene: TRBV4-1
D gene: NA
clone size: once
CDR3 length: 15
CDR3 protein: CASRALGGGNYGYTF
CDR3 DNA: TGCGCCAGCAGGGCCCTCGGGGGAGGCAACTATGGCTACACCTTC

J gene: TRBJ2-7
V gene: TRBV6-5
D gene: NA
clone size: NA
CDR3 length: 15
CDR3 protein: CASSYSVEGAYEQYF
CDR3 DNA: TGTGCCAGCAGTTACTCGGTCGAGGGGGCCTACGAGCAGTACTTC

J gene: TRBJ2-1
V gene: TRBV6-5
D gene: TRBD2
clone size: NA
CDR3 length: 15
CDR3 protein: CASSSGLAGVNEQFF
CDR3 DNA: TGTGCCAGCAGTTCGGGACTAGCGGGAGTTAATGAGCAGTTCTTC

J gene: TRBJ1-1
V gene: TRBV2
D gene: NA
clone size: NA
CDR3 length: 15
CDR3 protein: CASDLSGGMNTEAFF
CDR3 DNA: TGTGCCAGCGACCTTTCGGGGGGAATGAACACTGAAGCTTTCTTT

J gene: TRBJ1-1
V gene: TRBV27
D gene: NA
clone size: NA
CDR3 length: 14
CDR3 protein: CASSIQTGYTEAFF
CDR3 DNA: TGTGCCAGCAGTATCCAGACAGGCTACACTGAAGCTTTCTTT

J gene: TRBJ1-5
V gene: TRBV4-2
D gene: NA
clone size: NA
CDR3 length: 18
CDR3 protein: CASSQEIEGPISNQPQHF
CDR3 DNA: TGTGCCAGCAGCCAAGAGATAGAGGGCCCCATTTCCAATCAGCCCCAGCATTTT

J gene: TRBJ2-3
V gene: TRBV4-3
D gene: NA
clone size: NA
CDR3 length: 13
CDR3 protein: CASSRIAADTQYF
CDR3 DNA: TGCGCCAGCAGCCGTATAGCGGCAGATACGCAGTATTTT

J gene: TRBJ2-1
V gene: TRBV4-1
D gene: TRBD2
clone size: NA
CDR3 length: 18
CDR3 protein: CASSQDPVVGIRGDEQFF
CDR3 DNA: TGCGCCAGCAGCCAAGACCCTGTGGTAGGGATTCGGGGGGATGAGCAGTTCTTC

J gene: TRBJ2-7
V gene: TRBV7-9
D gene: NA
clone size: once
CDR3 length: 14
CDR3 protein: CASSSLEMAYEQYF
CDR3 DNA: TGTGCCAGCAGTTCCCTAGAGATGGCCTACGAGCAGTACTTC

J gene: TRBJ2-1
V gene: TRBV6-1
D gene: NA
clone size: NA
CDR3 length: 12
CDR3 protein: CASSVTVNEQFF
CDR3 DNA: TGTGCCAGCAGTGTGACCGTCAATGAGCAGTTCTTC

J gene: TRBJ1-2
V gene: TRBV11-2
D gene: NA
clone size: once
CDR3 length: 14
CDR3 protein: CASSYDKRSAGYTF
CDR3 DNA: TGTGCCAGCAGCTACGACAAGAGGTCTGCTGGCTACACCTTC

J gene: TRBJ2-3
V gene: TRBV6-5
D gene: TRBD1
clone size: NA
CDR3 length: 13
CDR3 protein: CASSRQGEDTQYF
CDR3 DNA: TGTGCCAGCAGCCGACAGGGGGAAGATACGCAGTATTTT

J gene: TRBJ1-5
V gene: TRBV6-1
D gene: NA
clone size: NA
CDR3 length: 16
CDR3 protein: CASSERGTVGNQPQHF
CDR3 DNA: TGTGCCAGCAGTGAAAGAGGGACTGTGGGCAATCAGCCCCAGCATTTT

J gene: TRBJ2-7
V gene: TRBV5-1
D gene: NA
clone size: NA
CDR3 length: 14
CDR3 protein: CASSLVAPSYEQYF
CDR3 DNA: TGCGCCAGCAGCTTGGTCGCCCCCTCCTACGAGCAGTACTTC

J gene: TRBJ2-1
V gene: TRBV27
D gene: TRBD2
clone size: NA
CDR3 length: 18
CDR3 protein: CASSPGLAGVRSYNEQFF
CDR3 DNA: TGTGCCAGCAGTCCGGGACTAGCGGGAGTACGTTCCTACAATGAGCAGTTCTTC